The 10 T cell receptor beta chains below come from one sample, sequenced in a study of CD8 T cells in ankylosing spondylitis. TCRdb analysed the 5' RACE reads with MiXCR anew, one entry per CDR3 protein. The table includes 25,000 to 35,000 distinct CDR3 sequences, more than 13% detected once. Sequenced material: blood. These receptors came from a male donor with ankylosing spondylitis or in good health (not recorded which).

This clonotype was seen at least ten times. The CDR3 sequence: CASIAEMNTGELFF. CDR3 nucleotides: TGTGCCAGCATTGCAGAGATGAACACCGGGGAGCTGTTTTTT. V is TRBV2 and J is TRBJ2-2; no definite D call. V was pared by 7 bases and J by 1 base, with 10 bases between. Germline V gene sequence: CDR1 SNHLY, CDR2 FYNNEI. This CDR3 region has 14 residues.

This clonotype was counted only a few times. The chain is built from TRBV7-6 and TRBJ2-1; D remains unclear. V lost 1 base and J 7 bases, leaving 8 bases between the germline ends. Germline CDR1 SGHVS, CDR2 FNYEAQ. The CDR3 has 13 amino acids. The chain's CDR3 is CASSLELENEQFF. In DNA form, the CDR3 reads TGTGCCAGCAGCTTAGAATTGGAGAATGAGCAGTTCTTC.

The chain employs TRBV20-1 and TRBJ2-3; 8 bases match TRBD1. From germline, CDR1 is DFQATT and CDR2 SNEGSKA (reference sequence). This CDR3 contains 13 residues. With 6 bases clipped from V and 4 bases from J, the junction kept 6 bases outside the gene matches. The CDR3 region is CSAQPGGSDTQYF. The CDR3 DNA follows: TGCAGTGCCCAGCCAGGGGGCTCAGATACGCAGTATTTT.

V gene TRBV20-1 combines with J gene TRBJ2-5; 8 bases are shared with TRBD2. V was clipped by 6 bases and J by 0 bases; unmatched bases: 6. The CDR3 is 14 residues long. Germline loops: CDR1 DFQATT, CDR2 SNEGSKA (reference sequence). In DNA, the CDR3 is TGCAGTGCAGCAAGCGGGGGTAACCAAGAGACCCAGTACTTC. Its translation is CSAASGGNQETQYF.

The sample holds a few counts of this clonotype. This chain uses TRBV19 with TRBJ1-4; no clear D. Trimming pared 2 bases from V and 5 bases from J, leaving 6 bases between. From germline, CDR1 is LNHDA and CDR2 SQIVND (reference sequence). This CDR3 contains 13 residues. DNA for the CDR3: TGTGCCAGTAGTATACAACTGAATGAAAAACTGTTTTTT. Amino acids: CASSIQLNEKLFF.

A few counts support this clonotype. The chain is built from TRBV28 and TRBJ2-1; D possibly corresponds to TRBD1 (6 bases). Germline V gene sequence: CDR1 MDHEN, CDR2 SYDVKM. V lost 1 base to trimming and J lost 6 bases, with 13 bases between them. The CDR3 totals 15 residues. In DNA form, the CDR3 reads TGTGCCAGCAGTTTATTGGGGGCGCGGTCCAATGAGCAGTTCTTC. The encoded protein is CASSLLGARSNEQFF.

This chain connects TRBV7-9 to TRBJ1-1; D might be TRBD1 (5 bases). CDR1 SEHNR and CDR2 FQNEAQ come from the germline V gene (reference sequence). The CDR3 is made up of 14 amino acids. Trimming cost V 1 base and J 2 bases, with 8 bases left between them. CDR3: CASSLEGVNTEAFF. CDR3 in DNA: TGTGCCAGCAGCTTAGAAGGGGTTAACACTGAAGCTTTCTTT.

This clonotype was counted between two and nine times. J is TRBJ1-1 and V is TRBV7-3; D is ambiguous. V dropped 5 bases and J dropped 10 bases, with 17 bases sitting between them. Germline assignment: CDR1 SGHTA and CDR2 FQGTGA. This CDR3 region has 13 residues. The CDR3 sequence is CASSAERYTAAFF. CDR3 bases: TGTGCCAGCAGCGCCGAGAGATATACGGCAGCTTTCTTT.

The table lists this clonotype with a few counts. The rearrangement uses TRBV5-1 and TRBJ1-1; D is unclear. This CDR3 has 13 residues. V lost 0 bases and J 5 bases, leaving 8 bases between the germline ends. The germline V gene has CDR1 SGHRS and CDR2 YFSETQ. Here the CDR3 DNA reads TGCGCCAGCAGCTTGGACTTGGGGACTGAAGCTTTCTTT. The encoded protein is CASSLDLGTEAFF.

V gene TRBV29-1 combines with J gene TRBJ2-1; D may be TRBD2 (5 bases). CDR1 and CDR2 from the germline V gene are SQVTM and ANQGSEA. The CDR3 is 15 residues long. The V and J ends lost 1 base and 0 bases respectively, with 10 bases between them. In DNA, the CDR3 is TGCAGCGTTGAAGGCGGACTTAGCTCCTACAATGAGCAGTTCTTC. Translating gives CSVEGGLSSYNEQFF.